Listed below are T cell receptor beta chains from one sample, sequenced in a study of cytomegalovirus exposure and HLA in healthy donors. Profiling relied on immunoSEQ multiplex PCR, and the TCRdb table lists in-frame clones only, not all of them. This table has about 170,000 clones, over 75% appearing once. The specimen was PBMCs. The receptors stem from a female donor in good health and CMV-seronegative. The CDR3 runs from the conserved cysteine through the conserved F or W. D genes are given only for firm matches. The size entry is marked missing in some rows and otherwise reads once, few, many or a size class.

>TRBV21-1|TRBJ2-2|-|-
TGTGCCAGCAGCAAGGGAGAATATAGCACCGGGGAGCTGTTTTTT
CASSKGEYSTGELFF
>TRBV12-5|TRBJ1-2|-|TRBD1
TGTGCTAGTGGTTTGACCACGGCCTCGACAGGGATTCCTGGTGGCTACACCTTC
CASGLTTASTGIPGGYTF
>TRBV5-5|TRBJ1-1|-|TRBD1
TGTGCCAGCAGCCCCCGGGACAGGGCAAACACTGAAGCTTTCTTT
CASSPRDRANTEAFF
>TRBV4-3|TRBJ2-2|-|TRBD2
TGCGCCAGCAGCCAATGGGACACTAGCGGGGGGCTGGTCGGGGAGCTGTTTTTT
CASSQWDTSGGLVGELFF
>TRBV6-5|TRBJ1-2|-|-
TGTGCCAGCAGTTATAGATGGGATGGCAGGGAAGGTGGCTACACCTTC
CASSYRWDGREGGYTF
>TRBV6-5|TRBJ1-2|-|-
TGTGCCAGCAGTCCCCTCGACACGGTTAACTATGGCTACACCTTC
CASSPLDTVNYGYTF
>TRBV6-4|TRBJ2-3|-|-
TGTGCCAGCAGTGACTCTGGAGGAACAGATACGCAGTATTTT
CASSDSGGTDTQYF
>TRBV5-4|TRBJ2-5|-|TRBD2
TGTGCCAGCAGCTTGCCCCTAGCGGGGGGGGCCCAAGAGACCCAGTACTTC
CASSLPLAGGAQETQYF
>TRBV28|TRBJ2-1|once|-
TGTGCCAGCACGGAGAAGCAGTTCTTC
CASTEKQFF
>TRBV7-8|TRBJ1-2|-|-
TGTGCCAGCAGCCGCCTGGTCGGAGTATCCTATGGCTACACCTTC
CASSRLVGVSYGYTF
>TRBV4-1|TRBJ2-7|-|-
TGCGCCAGCAGTCCCGTCCCCTACTGGGAGCAGTACTTC
CASSPVPYWEQYF
>TRBV30|TRBJ1-3|-|TRBD1
TGTGCCTGGAGGGACAGGGCGCGACGCGGAAACACCATATATTTT
CAWRDRARRGNTIYF
>TRBV5-1|TRBJ2-7|-|-
TGCGCCAGCAGCCTTCTTGCTAGCGAATCCTACGAGCAGTACTTC
CASSLLASESYEQYF